The 6 T cell receptor beta chains given below trace back to one sample, sequenced in a study of T cell responses to AZD1222 COVID-19 vaccine. Assay used: immunoSEQ multiplex PCR; TCRdb lists only in-frame clones, some missing. The sample includes fewer than 150,000 clones, 88% seen only once; the top ten take more than 5.5%. This material consisted of peripheral blood, taken 28 days after the second AZD1222 dose. All receptors come from an adult who received the AZD1222 COVID-19 vaccine.

V usage is TRBV7-9 and J usage is TRBJ2-3; TRBD2 aligns across 12 bases. Germline V gene lookup returns CDR1 SEHNR and CDR2 FQNEAQ (reference sequence). The V segment lost 5 bases and the J segment 4 bases; nucleotides outside the gene matches: 10. The CDR3 spans 17 residues. The CDR3 loop is CASSMKWTSGIADTQYF. The CDR3 DNA is TGTGCCAGCAGCATGAAATGGACTAGCGGGATTGCAGATACGCAGTATTTT.

This chain connects TRBV2 to TRBJ2-2; D might be TRBD1 (6 bases). Per the germline V gene, CDR1 is SNHLY and CDR2 is FYNNEI. The CDR3 length is 17 residues. V was shortened by 2 bases and J by 7 bases, with 20 bases between the two germline ends. The CDR3 reads CASSEFISWGQIGELFF. The CDR3 bases are TGTGCCAGCAGTGAATTTATCTCCTGGGGGCAAATCGGGGAGCTGTTTTTT.

The rearrangement joins TRBV4-1 to TRBJ2-1; D not resolved. V was shortened by 1 base and J by 1 base, with 11 bases between the two germline ends. The V gene's germline CDR1 is MGHRA and CDR2 YSYEKL. This CDR3 contains 16 residues. The CDR3 protein is CASSQVNIVSYNEQFF. The CDR3 DNA follows: TGCGCCAGCAGCCAAGTTAACATAGTTTCCTACAATGAGCAGTTCTTC.

The chain is built from TRBV27 and TRBJ1-2, with D perhaps matching TRBD1 (6 bases). The CDR3 covers 14 residues. The germline V gene encodes CDR1 MNHEY and CDR2 SMNVEV (reference sequence). The V and J ends lost 6 bases and 6 bases respectively, with 17 bases between them. CDR3 DNA: TGTGCCAGCAGCGAATCAGGGGTAGTGGATGGCTACACCTTC. Its protein is CASSESGVVDGYTF.

This clone appeared a few times. The chain combines TRBV19 with TRBJ1-1, with D possibly TRBD1 on 6 matching bases. From germline, CDR1 is LNHDA and CDR2 SQIVND (reference sequence). V shed 6 bases and J shed 11 bases, with 16 bases lying between them. CDR3 length: 12 residues. CDR3 coding DNA: TGTGCCAGTAGGAAAAAGGGGGTTAACGCTTTCTTT. It encodes CASRKKGVNAFF.

This rearrangement joins TRBV2 to TRBJ1-5; unclear D gene. V lost 5 bases and J lost 6, with 8 bases in between. CDR1 and CDR2 (germline): SNHLY, FYNNEI. CDR3 size: 12 residues. CDR3 DNA: TGTGCCAGCAGTTATGAAAGTCAGCCCCAGCATTTT. It encodes CASSYESQPQHF.